These 8 T cell receptor beta chains originate from one sample sequenced in a study of regulatory T cells in long-lasting Graves disease. Library construction for TCR beta used iRepertoire HTBI primers and Arm-PCR of CDR3 regions. TCRdb analysed the multiplex PCR reads with MiXCR anew, one entry per CDR3 protein. Of around 470,000 distinct CDR3 sequences in the sample, 12% to 15% were seen once. This sample's time point: newly diagnosed GD, antithyroid drugs for less than 3 months. Scientists built the TCR library using RNA that was extracted from PBMCs. These data were also filed under a second study, of T cells in Graves' hyperthyroidism and ophthalmopathy.

The sample consisted of peripheral blood mononuclear cells (PBMCs), taken at new diagnosis, from a patient treated with antithyroid drugs. The receptors here all came from a woman in her forties or fifties with Graves disease.

The chain joins TRBV4-2 to TRBJ2-3, with 8 bases fitting TRBD2. The CDR3 sequence is 18 residues long. Looked up from germline, CDR1 is LGHNA and CDR2 is YNFKEQ. J gave up 2 bases and V 0 bases, and 10 bases lay outside the gene matches. The CDR3 region is CASSQESGREGDTDTQYF. In DNA form, the CDR3 reads TGTGCCAGCAGCCAAGAATCCGGACGGGAGGGGGACACAGATACGCAGTATTTT.

Many counts were recorded for this clonotype. The genes are TRBV20-1 and TRBJ2-5; D possibly corresponds to TRBD1 (6 bases). This CDR3 spans 14 amino acids. Germline CDR1 is DFQATT and CDR2 is SNEGSKA (reference sequence). V shed 1 base and J shed 4 bases, with 13 bases lying between them. The CDR3 loop reads CSARGWTVRETQYF. The CDR3 DNA is TGCAGTGCTAGAGGTTGGACAGTTCGAGAGACCCAGTACTTC.

Comment on this clonotype: A read error is the likely source, as a far larger clone sits one nucleotide away. The chain has TRBV11-2 and TRBJ2-1; TRBD2 matches at 15 bases. Per the germline V gene, CDR1 is SGHAT and CDR2 is FQNNGV. The CDR3 spans 19 residues. V lost 6 bases, J lost 3 bases, and 12 bases stayed unmatched. DNA of the CDR3: TGTGCCAGCAGTCCACGGACTAGCGGGAGGGCCACCTACTACAATGAGCAGTTCTTC. Translating it yields CASSPRTSGRATYYNEQFF.

Regarding this clonotype: Just one base apart from a much larger clone, this may be a read error. CDR3 nucleotide sequence: TGTGCCATCGCGGTGGGAGCCGGCTACGAGCAGTACTTC. As protein: CAIAVGAGYEQYF. The gene calls are TRBV15 and TRBJ2-7, with D tentatively TRBD2 (5 bases). Germline V gene data show CDR1 as LNHNV and CDR2 as YYDKDF (reference sequence). This CDR3 is 13 amino acids long. Trimming cost V 10 bases and J 3 bases, with 16 bases left between them.

This clonotype came up a few times. V and J are TRBV6-2 or TRBV6-3 and TRBJ2-7; 8 bases line up with TRBD1. V shed 5 bases, J shed 2 bases, and the junction held 8 bases outside the gene matches. Germline V lookup: CDR1 MNHEY, CDR2 SVGEGT. The CDR3 extends over 15 amino acids. CDR3 DNA sequence: TGTGCCAGCAGTCCTATGGGACAGGAGCCCTACGAGCAGTACTTC. Protein product: CASSPMGQEPYEQYF.

This clonotype was seen a handful of times. The V and J genes are TRBV24-1 and TRBJ2-7; D perhaps matches TRBD2 (5 bases). The germline CDR1 and CDR2 sequences are KGHDR and SFDVKD. The CDR3 contains 15 residues. V was cut by 2 bases and J by 3 bases, with 13 bases left in between. DNA for the CDR3: TGTGCCACCAGTGATTCCGGGTCCGGACTCTACGAGCAGTACTTC. It translates to CATSDSGSGLYEQYF.

A few counts support this clonotype. This may come from a read error, since a much larger clone is one base off. Because it lacks the conserved phenylalanine or tryptophan at the end, this CDR3 is likely a read error. As DNA, the CDR3 is TGCAGTGCTAGGGAGAAGTGGGATTACTACGAGCAGTACCTC. This translates into CSAREKWDYYEQYL. The rearrangement links TRBV20-1 to TRBJ2-7; D is undetermined. Trimming cost V 3 bases and J 3 bases, with 15 bases left between them. The CDR3 contains 14 residues. Germline V lookup: CDR1 DFQATT, CDR2 SNEGSKA (reference sequence).

V is TRBV29-1 and J is TRBJ2-7, with D unresolved. Trimming cost V 6 bases and J 5 bases, with 14 bases left between them. The germline V gene encodes CDR1 SQVTM and CDR2 ANQGSEA. This CDR3 is 12 amino acids long. This chain's CDR3 is CSVLPRGDEQYF. The CDR3 nucleotides are TGCAGCGTCCTGCCGAGAGGTGACGAGCAGTACTTC.